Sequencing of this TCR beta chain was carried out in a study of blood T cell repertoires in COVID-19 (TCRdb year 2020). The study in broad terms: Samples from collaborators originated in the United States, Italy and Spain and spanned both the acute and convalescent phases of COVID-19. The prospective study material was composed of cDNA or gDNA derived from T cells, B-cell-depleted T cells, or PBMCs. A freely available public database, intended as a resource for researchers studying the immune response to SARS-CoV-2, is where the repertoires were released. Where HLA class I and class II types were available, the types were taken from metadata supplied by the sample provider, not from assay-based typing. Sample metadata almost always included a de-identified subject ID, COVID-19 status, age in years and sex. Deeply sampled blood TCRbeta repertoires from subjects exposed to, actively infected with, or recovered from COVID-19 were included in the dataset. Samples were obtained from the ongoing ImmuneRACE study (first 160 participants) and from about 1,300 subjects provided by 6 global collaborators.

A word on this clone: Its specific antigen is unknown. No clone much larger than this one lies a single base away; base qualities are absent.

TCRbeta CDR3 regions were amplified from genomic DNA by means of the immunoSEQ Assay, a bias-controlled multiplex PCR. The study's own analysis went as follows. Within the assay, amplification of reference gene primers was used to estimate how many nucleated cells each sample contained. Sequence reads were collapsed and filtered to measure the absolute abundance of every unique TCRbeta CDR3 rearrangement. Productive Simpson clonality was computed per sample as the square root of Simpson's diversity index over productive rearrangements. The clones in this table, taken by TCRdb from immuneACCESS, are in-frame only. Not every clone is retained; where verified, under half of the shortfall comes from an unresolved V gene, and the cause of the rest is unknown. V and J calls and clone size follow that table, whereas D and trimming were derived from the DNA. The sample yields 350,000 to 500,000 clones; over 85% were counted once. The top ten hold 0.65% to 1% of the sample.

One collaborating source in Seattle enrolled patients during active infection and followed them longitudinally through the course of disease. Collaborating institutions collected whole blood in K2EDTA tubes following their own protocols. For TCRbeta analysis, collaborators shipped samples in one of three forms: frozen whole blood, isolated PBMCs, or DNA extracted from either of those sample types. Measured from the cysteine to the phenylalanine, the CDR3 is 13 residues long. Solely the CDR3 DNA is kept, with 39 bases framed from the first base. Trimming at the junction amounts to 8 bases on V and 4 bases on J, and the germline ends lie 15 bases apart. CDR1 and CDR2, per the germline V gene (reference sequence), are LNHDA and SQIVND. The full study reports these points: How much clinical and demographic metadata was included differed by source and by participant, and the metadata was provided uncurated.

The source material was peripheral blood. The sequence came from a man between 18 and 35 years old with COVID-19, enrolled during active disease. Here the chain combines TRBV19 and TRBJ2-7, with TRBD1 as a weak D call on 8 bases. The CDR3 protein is CASGQGGGYEQYF. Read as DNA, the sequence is TGTGCCAGTGGACAGGGAGGGGGATACGAGCAGTACTTC.